These 13 T cell receptor beta chains were sequenced from one sample in a study of blood T cell repertoires in COVID-19. Here immunoSEQ multiplex PCR was the method, and the copy in TCRdb shows in-frame clones only, minus some. The data show a few hundred thousand clones, about 88% seen once. The sample was peripheral blood. Receptors were obtained from a woman aged 40 to 55 who had recovered from COVID-19.

This sequence joins TRBV9 and TRBJ2-5; the D gene is possibly TRBD1 (6 bases). The CDR3 covers 16 residues. The germline gives CDR1 SGDLS, CDR2 YYNGEE. Trimming left V 4 bases short and J 2 bases short, with 18 bases between. CDR3 in amino acids: CASSPQTGTSQETQYF. In DNA, the CDR3 is TGTGCCAGCAGCCCACAGACCGGGACATCACAAGAGACCCAGTACTTC.

The V gene is TRBV2, the J gene TRBJ1-1; possibly TRBD1 for D (5 bases). Germline V gives CDR1 SNHLY, CDR2 FYNNEI. The V end was cut by 6 bases, the J end by 4 bases, with 18 bases between. The CDR3 has 15 amino acids. The CDR3 is CASRYDSREGTEAFF. As DNA, the CDR3 is TGTGCCAGCAGGTACGACTCCAGGGAGGGCACTGAAGCTTTCTTT. Full variable domain (remainder filled in from reference TRBV2 and TRBJ1-1): EPEVTQTPSHQVTQMGQEVILRCVPISNHLYFYWYRQILGQKVEFLVSFYNNEISEKSEIFDDQFSVERPDGSNFTLKIRSTKLEDSAMYFCASRYDSREGTEAFFGQGTRLTVV.

J is TRBJ1-5 and V is TRBV4-2; D may be TRBD1 (6 bases). The CDR3 is 15 residues long. V was pared by 3 bases and J by 5 bases, with 14 bases between. Germline lookup yields CDR1 LGHNA and CDR2 YNFKEQ. In DNA, the CDR3 is TGTGCCAGCAGCCAGATACAGGGAGTGGATCAGCCCCAGCATTTT. Protein sequence: CASSQIQGVDQPQHF.

The chain has TRBV5-6 and TRBJ1-5; 7 nucleotides match TRBD1. Germline trimming cut 2 bases from V and 5 bases from J; bases unmatched to any gene: 4. Germline CDR1 SGHDT, CDR2 YYEEEE. The CDR3 has 14 amino acids. CDR3 protein: CASSLQTGDQPQHF. The CDR3, as DNA: TGTGCCAGCAGCTTACAAACAGGGGATCAGCCCCAGCATTTT.

This chain uses TRBV27 with TRBJ1-2, with 7 bases aligning to TRBD1. The germline V gene encodes CDR1 MNHEY and CDR2 SMNVEV (reference sequence). CDR3 length: 14 residues. V dropped 0 bases and J dropped 8; count of bases not matched to a gene: 6. The CDR3 region has the DNA TGTGCCAGCAGTTTATCGACAGGGCAGGGAGGCTACACCTTC. Protein: CASSLSTGQGGYTF.

This chain joins TRBV23-1 and TRBJ2-7; the D gene is possibly TRBD1 (5 bases). TRBV23-1 is labeled an ORF, and its function is uncertain. The CDR3 sequence is 15 residues long. Trimming took 2 bases from V and 0 from J, leaving 11 bases between them. DNA of the CDR3: TGCGCCAGCAGTCAAAGGACAAGAAGCTCCTACGAGCAGTACGTC. Amino acids: CASSQRTRSSYEQYV.

V and J are TRBV6-1 and TRBJ1-4, with D unresolved. Trimming left V 1 base short and J 8 bases short, with 11 bases between. This CDR3 has 14 residues. Germline values: CDR1 MNHNS, CDR2 SASEGT. The CDR3 loop reads CASSEVRLFEKLFF. The CDR3 coding sequence is TGTGCCAGCAGTGAAGTCAGATTGTTCGAAAAACTGTTTTTT.

The V call is TRBV27, the J call TRBJ1-2; 9 bases align to TRBD1. The germline V gene encodes CDR1 MNHEY and CDR2 SMNVEV (reference sequence). This CDR3 is built from 13 residues. V was pared by 6 bases and J by 8 bases, with 7 bases of the junction left unmatched. CDR3 coding DNA: TGTGCCAGCAGCATCGACAGGGGGATCGGCTACACCTTC. It translates to CASSIDRGIGYTF.

This rearrangement joins TRBV9 to TRBJ1-5; D is uncertain. V was trimmed by 3 bases and J by 0 bases, leaving 13 bases between them. The CDR3 contains 16 residues. Germline CDR1 is SGDLS and CDR2 is YYNGEE. The CDR3 is CASSGGGPLSNQPQHF. As DNA, the CDR3 is TGTGCCAGCAGCGGAGGAGGACCTCTTAGCAATCAGCCCCAGCATTTT.

The gene calls are TRBV5-1 and TRBJ1-2, with 7 nucleotides matching TRBD1. V dropped 0 bases and J dropped 6; count of bases not matched to a gene: 5. The CDR3 totals 14 residues. CDR1 and CDR2 from the germline V gene are SGHRS and YFSETQ. CDR3 DNA sequence: TGCGCCAGCAGCTTGGTCGAGGGGGCGGATGGCTACACCTTC. Amino acids: CASSLVEGADGYTF.

J is TRBJ2-3 and V is TRBV6-5; no firm D call. This CDR3 spans 14 amino acids. Per the germline V gene, CDR1 is MNHEY and CDR2 is SVGAGI. V gave up 6 bases and J gave up 1 base, with 11 bases separating them. CDR3 in amino acids: CASRMRLGTDTQYF. CDR3 nucleotide sequence: TGTGCCAGCAGGATGAGACTGGGCACAGATACGCAGTATTTT.

The rearrangement links TRBV5-3 to TRBJ2-7, with D possibly TRBD2 on 5 matching bases. TRBV5-3 is an open reading frame, and its role is uncertain. This CDR3 has 14 amino acids. V shed 5 bases and J shed 7 bases, with 19 bases lying between them. CDR3 in DNA: TGTGCCAGAAGGGGAGATAGGGATGAGAAAGAGCAGTACGTC. Amino acid sequence: CARRGDRDEKEQYV.

This rearrangement joins TRBV6-1 to TRBJ2-1; D is possibly TRBD2 (5 bases). CDR3 length equals 15 residues. V lost 2 bases and J lost 6, with 14 bases in between. Germline loops: CDR1 MNHNS, CDR2 SASEGT. Written as DNA, the CDR3 is TGTGCCAGCAGTGAACCAGCGGCGCAAAGCAATGAGCAGTTCTTC. It is translated as CASSEPAAQSNEQFF.